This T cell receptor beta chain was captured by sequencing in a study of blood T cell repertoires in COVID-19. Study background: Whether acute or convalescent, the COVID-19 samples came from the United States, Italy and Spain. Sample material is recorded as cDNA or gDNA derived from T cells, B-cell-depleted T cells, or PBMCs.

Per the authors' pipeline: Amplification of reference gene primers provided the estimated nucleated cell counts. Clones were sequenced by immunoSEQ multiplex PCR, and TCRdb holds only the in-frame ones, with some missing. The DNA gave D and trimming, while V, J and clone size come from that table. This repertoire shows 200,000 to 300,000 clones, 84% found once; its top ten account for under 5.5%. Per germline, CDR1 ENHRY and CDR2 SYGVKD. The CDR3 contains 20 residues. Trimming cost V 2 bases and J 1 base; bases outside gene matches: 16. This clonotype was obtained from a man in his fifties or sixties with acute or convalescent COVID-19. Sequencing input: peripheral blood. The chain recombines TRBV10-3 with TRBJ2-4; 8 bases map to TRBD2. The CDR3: CAISEGRAGGGRRAKNIQYF. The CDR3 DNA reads TGTGCCATCAGTGAGGGGAGGGCCGGCGGCGGGAGGCGGGCCAAAAACATTCAGTACTTC.